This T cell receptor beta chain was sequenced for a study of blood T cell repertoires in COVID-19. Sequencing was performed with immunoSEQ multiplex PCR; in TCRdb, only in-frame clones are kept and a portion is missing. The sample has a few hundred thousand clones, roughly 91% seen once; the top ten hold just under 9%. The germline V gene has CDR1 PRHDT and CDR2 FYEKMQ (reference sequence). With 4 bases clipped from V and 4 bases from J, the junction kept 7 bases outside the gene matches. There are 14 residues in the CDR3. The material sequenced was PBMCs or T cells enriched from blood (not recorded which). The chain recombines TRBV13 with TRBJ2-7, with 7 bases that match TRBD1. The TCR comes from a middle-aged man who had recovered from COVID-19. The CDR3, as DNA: TGTGCCAGCAGCTCTCCGGGACAGTTATACGAGCAGTACTTC. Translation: CASSSPGQLYEQYF.